This T cell receptor (beta chain) was recorded in a study of T cell responses to AZD1222 COVID-19 vaccine. Concerning this clone itself: Its specificity is unknown.

The protocol was immunoSEQ multiplex PCR, while the TCRdb copy is restricted to in-frame clones and leaves out a portion. The repertoire holds about 140,000 clones, with more than 85% as singletons. Study findings and constraints: Researchers took repertoire samples only after the peak T cell response had come. Donors were largely white British and mainly female; clonal diversity was possibly underestimated. The breadth and depth of Spike-specific TCRs increased once two AZD1222 doses had been given.

Germline assignment: CDR1 SGDLS and CDR2 YYNGEE. This CDR3 has 19 residues. Trimming pared 0 bases from V and 4 bases from J, leaving 24 bases between. The receptor's source is an adult who received the AZD1222 COVID-19 vaccine. This specimen was peripheral blood, taken 28 days after the second AZD1222 dose. The chain recombines TRBV9 with TRBJ2-3; weak D call: TRBD2 (7 bases). The CDR3, as DNA: TGTGCCAGCAGCGTAGAGGACTTTGGAGGGGGGGCCTCGGCAGATACGCAGTATTTT. The encoded protein is CASSVEDFGGGASADTQYF.